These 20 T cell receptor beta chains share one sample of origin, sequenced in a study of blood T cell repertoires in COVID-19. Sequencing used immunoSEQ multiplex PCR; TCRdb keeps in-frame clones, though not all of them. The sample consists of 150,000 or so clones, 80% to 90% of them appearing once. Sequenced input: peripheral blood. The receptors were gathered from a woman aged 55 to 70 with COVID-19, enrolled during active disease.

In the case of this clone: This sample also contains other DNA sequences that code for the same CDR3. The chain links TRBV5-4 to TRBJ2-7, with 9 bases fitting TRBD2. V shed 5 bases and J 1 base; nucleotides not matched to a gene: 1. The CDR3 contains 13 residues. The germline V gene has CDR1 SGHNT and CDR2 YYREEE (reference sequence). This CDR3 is CASSLAGSYEQYF. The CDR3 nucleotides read TGTGCCAGCAGTCTAGCGGGGTCCTACGAGCAGTACTTC.

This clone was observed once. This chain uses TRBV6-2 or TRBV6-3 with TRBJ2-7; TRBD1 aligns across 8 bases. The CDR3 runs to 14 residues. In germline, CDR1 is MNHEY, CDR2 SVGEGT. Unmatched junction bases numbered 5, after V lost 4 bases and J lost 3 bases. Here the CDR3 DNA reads TGTGCCAGCAGTTCGCGGACAGGGAGCTACGAGCAGTACTTC. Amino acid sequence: CASSSRTGSYEQYF.

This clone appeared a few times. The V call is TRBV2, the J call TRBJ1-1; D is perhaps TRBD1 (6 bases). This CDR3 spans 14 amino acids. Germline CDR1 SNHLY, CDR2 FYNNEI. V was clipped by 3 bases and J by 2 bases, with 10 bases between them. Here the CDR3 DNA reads TGTGCCAGCAGTGAGTACAGGGTTAACACTGAAGCTTTCTTT. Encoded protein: CASSEYRVNTEAFF. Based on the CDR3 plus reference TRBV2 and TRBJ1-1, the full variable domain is EPEVTQTPSHQVTQMGQEVILRCVPISNHLYFYWYRQILGQKVEFLVSFYNNEISEKSEIFDDQFSVERPDGSNFTLKIRSTKLEDSAMYFCASSEYRVNTEAFFGQGTRLTVV.

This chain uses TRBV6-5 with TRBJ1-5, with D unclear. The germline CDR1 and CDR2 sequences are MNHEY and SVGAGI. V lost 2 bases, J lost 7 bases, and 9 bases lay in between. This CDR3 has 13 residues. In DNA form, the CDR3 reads TGTGCCAGCAGTTACGCGGTCCGGCAGCCCCAGCATTTT. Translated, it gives CASSYAVRQPQHF.

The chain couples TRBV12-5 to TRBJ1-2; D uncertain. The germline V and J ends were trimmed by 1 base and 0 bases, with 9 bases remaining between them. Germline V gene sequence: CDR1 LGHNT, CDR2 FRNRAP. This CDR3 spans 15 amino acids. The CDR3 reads CASGLAGQANYGYTF. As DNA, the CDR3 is TGTGCTAGTGGTTTGGCAGGCCAGGCTAACTATGGCTACACCTTC.

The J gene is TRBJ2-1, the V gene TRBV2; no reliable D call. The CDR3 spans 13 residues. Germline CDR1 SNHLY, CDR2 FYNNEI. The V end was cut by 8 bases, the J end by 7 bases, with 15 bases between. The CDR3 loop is CASCTGPRNEQFF. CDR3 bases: TGTGCCAGCTGCACGGGTCCGAGGAATGAGCAGTTCTTC.

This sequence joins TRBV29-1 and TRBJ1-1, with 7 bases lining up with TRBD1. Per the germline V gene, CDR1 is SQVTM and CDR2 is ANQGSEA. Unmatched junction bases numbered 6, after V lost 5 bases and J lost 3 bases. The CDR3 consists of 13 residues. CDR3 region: CSVTQGGDTEAFF. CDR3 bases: TGCAGCGTTACGCAGGGGGGAGACACTGAAGCTTTCTTT.

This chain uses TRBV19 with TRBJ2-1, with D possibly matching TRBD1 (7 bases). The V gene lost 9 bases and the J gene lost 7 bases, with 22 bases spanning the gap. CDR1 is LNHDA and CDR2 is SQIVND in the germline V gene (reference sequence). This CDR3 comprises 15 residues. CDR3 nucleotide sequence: TGTGCCAGCGCTCCCCAAGCAGGGGGGCGAAATGAGCAGTTCTTC. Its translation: CASAPQAGGRNEQFF.

Here the CDR3 reads CASSQARGLSYEQYF. Written as DNA, the CDR3 is TGTGCCAGCAGCCAAGCCAGGGGCCTATCCTACGAGCAGTACTTC. This chain uses TRBV3-1 (or the pseudogene TRBV3-2) with TRBJ2-7; a weak D match, TRBD1 (6 bases). V was pared by 1 base and J by 1 base, with 11 bases between. This CDR3 comprises 15 residues. Germline V gene lookup returns CDR1 LGHDT and CDR2 YNNKEL (reference sequence).

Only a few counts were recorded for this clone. CDR3 region: CASSVVLDTGELFF. The CDR3, as DNA: TGTGCCAGCAGCGTAGTACTAGACACCGGGGAGCTGTTTTTT. The V gene is TRBV9, the J gene TRBJ2-2; D possibly corresponds to TRBD2 (5 bases). V was trimmed by 0 bases and J by 3 bases, leaving 6 bases between them. This CDR3 has 14 residues. Germline CDR1 is SGDLS and CDR2 is YYNGEE.

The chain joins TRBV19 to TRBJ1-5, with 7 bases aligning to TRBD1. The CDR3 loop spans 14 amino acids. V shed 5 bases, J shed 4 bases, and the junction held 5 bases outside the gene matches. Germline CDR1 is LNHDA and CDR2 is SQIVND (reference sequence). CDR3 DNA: TGTGCCAGTAGTTCCCCACAGGGGAATCAGCCCCAGCATTTT. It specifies CASSSPQGNQPQHF.

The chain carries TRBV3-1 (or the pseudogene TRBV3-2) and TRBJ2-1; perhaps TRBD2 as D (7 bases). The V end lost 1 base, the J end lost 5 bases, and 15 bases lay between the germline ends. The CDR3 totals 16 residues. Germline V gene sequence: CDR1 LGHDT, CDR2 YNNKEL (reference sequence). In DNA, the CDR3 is TGTGCCAGCAGCCAAGTAGGGGGGGAGCCAGACAATGAGCAGTTCTTC. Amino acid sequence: CASSQVGGEPDNEQFF.

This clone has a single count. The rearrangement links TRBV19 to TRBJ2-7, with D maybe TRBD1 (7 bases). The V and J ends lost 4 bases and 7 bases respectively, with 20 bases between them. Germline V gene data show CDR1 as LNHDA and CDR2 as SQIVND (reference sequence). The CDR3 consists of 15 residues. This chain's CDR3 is CASSSRTGGRGEQYF. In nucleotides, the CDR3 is TGTGCCAGTAGTAGCCGGACAGGAGGTCGGGGGGAGCAGTACTTC.

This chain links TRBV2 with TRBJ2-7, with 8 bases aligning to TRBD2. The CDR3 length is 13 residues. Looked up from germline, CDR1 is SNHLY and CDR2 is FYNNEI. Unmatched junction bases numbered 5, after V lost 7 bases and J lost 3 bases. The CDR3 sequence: CASTPAGVYEQYF. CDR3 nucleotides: TGTGCCAGCACCCCAGCGGGGGTCTACGAGCAGTACTTC.

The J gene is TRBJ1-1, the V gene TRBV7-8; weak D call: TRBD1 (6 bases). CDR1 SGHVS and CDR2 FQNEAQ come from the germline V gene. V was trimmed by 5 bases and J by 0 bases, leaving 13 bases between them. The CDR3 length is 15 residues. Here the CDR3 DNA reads TGTGCCAGCAGCCCTAGGACAGCTTTGAACACTGAAGCTTTCTTT. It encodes CASSPRTALNTEAFF.

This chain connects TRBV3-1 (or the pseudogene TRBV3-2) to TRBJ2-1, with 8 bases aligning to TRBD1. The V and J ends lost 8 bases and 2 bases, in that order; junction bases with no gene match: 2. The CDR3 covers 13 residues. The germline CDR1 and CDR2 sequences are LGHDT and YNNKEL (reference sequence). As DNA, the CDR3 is TGTGCCAGCTTGGACAGGGCCTACAATGAGCAGTTCTTC. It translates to CASLDRAYNEQFF.

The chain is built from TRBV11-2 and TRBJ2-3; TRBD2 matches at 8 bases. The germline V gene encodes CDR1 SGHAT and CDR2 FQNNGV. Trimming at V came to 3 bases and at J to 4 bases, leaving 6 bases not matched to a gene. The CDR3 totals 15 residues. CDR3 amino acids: CASSFWRGVSDTQYF. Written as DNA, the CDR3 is TGTGCCAGCAGCTTTTGGCGGGGGGTATCAGATACGCAGTATTTT.

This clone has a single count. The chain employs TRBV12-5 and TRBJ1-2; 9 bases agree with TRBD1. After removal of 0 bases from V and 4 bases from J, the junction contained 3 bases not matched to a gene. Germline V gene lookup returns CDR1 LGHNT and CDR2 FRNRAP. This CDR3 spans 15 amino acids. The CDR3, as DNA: TGTGCTAGTGGTTTGGTAGGGACAGGGTTCTATGGCTACACCTTC. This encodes CASGLVGTGFYGYTF.

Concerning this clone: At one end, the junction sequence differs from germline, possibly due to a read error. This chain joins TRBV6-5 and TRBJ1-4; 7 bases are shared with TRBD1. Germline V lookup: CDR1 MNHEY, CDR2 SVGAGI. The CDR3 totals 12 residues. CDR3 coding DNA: TGTGCCAGCAGTCCTACGACAGGGACGTATGTTTTT. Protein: CASSPTTGTYVF.

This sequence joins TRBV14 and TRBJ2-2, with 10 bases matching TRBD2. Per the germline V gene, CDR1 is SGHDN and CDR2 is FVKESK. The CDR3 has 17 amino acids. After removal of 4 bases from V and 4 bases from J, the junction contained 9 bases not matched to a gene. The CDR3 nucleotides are TGTGCCAGCAGCCTTCAGCGACTAGCGGGCGGCACCGGGGAGCTGTTTTTT. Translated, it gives CASSLQRLAGGTGELFF.